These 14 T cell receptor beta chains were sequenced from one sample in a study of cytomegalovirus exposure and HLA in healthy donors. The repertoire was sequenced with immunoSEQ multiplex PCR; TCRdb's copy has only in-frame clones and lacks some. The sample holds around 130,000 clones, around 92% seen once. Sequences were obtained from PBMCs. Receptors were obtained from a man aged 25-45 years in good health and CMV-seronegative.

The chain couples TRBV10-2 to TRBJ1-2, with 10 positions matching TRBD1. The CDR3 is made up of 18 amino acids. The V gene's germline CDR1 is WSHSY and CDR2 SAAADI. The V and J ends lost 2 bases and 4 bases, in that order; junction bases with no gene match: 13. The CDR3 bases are TGCGCCAGCAGTGAGCCGATCCGACAGGGGGCGTTACGCTATGGCTACACCTTC. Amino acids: CASSEPIRQGALRYGYTF.

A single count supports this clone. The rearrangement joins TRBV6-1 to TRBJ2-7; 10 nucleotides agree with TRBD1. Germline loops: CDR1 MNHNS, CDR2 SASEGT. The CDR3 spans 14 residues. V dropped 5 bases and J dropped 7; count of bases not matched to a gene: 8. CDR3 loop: CASSSGQGGIEQYF. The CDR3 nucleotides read TGTGCCAGCAGTAGCGGACAGGGGGGGATAGAGCAGTACTTC.

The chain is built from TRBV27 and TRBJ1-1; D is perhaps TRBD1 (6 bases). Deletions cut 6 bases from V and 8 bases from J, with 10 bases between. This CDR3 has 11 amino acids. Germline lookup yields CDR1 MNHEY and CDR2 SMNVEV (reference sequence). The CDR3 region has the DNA TGTGCCAGCAGGTCCCAGGGGGAAGCTTTCTTT. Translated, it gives CASRSQGEAFF.

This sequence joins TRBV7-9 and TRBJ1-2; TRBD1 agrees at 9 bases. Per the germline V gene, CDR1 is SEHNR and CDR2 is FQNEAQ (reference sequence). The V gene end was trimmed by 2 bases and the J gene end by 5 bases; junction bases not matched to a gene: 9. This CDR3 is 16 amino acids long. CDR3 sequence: CASSLLKQGARYGYTF. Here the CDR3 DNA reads TGTGCCAGCAGCTTACTGAAACAGGGGGCGCGGTATGGCTACACCTTC. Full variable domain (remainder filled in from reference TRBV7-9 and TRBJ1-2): DTGVSQNPRHKITKRGQNVTFRCDPISEHNRLYWYRQTLGQGPEFLTYFQNEAQLEKSRLLSDRFSAERPKGSFSTLEIQRTEQGDSAMYLCASSLLKQGARYGYTFGSGTRLTVV.

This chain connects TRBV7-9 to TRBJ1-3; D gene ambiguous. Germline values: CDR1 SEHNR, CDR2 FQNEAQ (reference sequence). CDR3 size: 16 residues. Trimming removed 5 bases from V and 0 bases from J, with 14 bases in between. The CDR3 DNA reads TGTGCCAGCAGCCCTACCTACGAATCCTCTGGAAACACCATATATTTT. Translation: CASSPTYESSGNTIYF.

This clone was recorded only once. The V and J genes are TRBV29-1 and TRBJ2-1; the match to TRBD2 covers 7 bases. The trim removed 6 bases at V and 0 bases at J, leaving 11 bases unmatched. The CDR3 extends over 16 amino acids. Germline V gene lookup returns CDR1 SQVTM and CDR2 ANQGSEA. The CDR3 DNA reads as TGCAGCGTGTCATCACTAGCGCAGAGCTCCTACAATGAGCAGTTCTTC. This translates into CSVSSLAQSSYNEQFF.

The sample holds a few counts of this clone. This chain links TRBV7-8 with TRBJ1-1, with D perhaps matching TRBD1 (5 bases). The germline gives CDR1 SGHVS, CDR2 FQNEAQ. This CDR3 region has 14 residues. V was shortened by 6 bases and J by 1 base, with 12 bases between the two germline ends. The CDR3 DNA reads TGTGCCAGCAGTTCATGGGGGGGGAACACTGAAGCTTTCTTT. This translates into CASSSWGGNTEAFF.

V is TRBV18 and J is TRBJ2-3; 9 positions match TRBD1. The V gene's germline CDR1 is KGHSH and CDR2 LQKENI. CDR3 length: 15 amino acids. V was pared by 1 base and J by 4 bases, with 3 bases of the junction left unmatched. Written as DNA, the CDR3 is TGTGCCAGCTCACCACGGGACAGGGTCCCAGATACGCAGTATTTT. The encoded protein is CASSPRDRVPDTQYF.

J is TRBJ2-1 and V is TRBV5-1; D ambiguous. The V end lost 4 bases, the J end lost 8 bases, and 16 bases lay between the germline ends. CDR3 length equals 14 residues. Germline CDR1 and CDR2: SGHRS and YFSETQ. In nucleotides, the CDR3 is TGCGCCAGCAGCAAGGTGGGCTCGATAGATGAGCAGTTCTTC. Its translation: CASSKVGSIDEQFF.

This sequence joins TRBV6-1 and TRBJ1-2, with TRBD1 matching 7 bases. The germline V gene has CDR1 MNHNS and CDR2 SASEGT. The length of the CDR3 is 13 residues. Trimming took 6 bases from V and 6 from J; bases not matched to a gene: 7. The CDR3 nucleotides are TGTGCCAGCAGGACAGGGATACCAAATGGCTACACCTTC. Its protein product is CASRTGIPNGYTF.

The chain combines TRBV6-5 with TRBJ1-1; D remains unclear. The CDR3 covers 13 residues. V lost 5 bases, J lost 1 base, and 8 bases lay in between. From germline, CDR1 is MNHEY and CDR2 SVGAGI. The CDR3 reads CASSIGGNTEAFF. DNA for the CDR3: TGTGCCAGCAGTATCGGAGGGAACACTGAAGCTTTCTTT.

For the CDR3, the DNA is TGTGCCAGCAACAATCTCGGACAGGGGAGAGAGGATCAGTACTTC. It is translated as CASNNLGQGREDQYF. This chain joins TRBV6-6 and TRBJ2-4; 9 bases agree with TRBD1. Germline V gives CDR1 MNHNY, CDR2 SVGAGI (reference sequence). This CDR3 has 15 amino acids. V shed 7 bases and J 12 bases; nucleotides not matched to a gene: 16.

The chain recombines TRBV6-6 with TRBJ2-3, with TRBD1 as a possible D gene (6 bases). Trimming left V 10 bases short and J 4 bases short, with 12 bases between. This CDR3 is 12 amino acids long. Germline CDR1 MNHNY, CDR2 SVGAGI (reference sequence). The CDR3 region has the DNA TGTGCCACCGGATCAGGGGCAGATACGCAGTATTTT. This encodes CATGSGADTQYF.

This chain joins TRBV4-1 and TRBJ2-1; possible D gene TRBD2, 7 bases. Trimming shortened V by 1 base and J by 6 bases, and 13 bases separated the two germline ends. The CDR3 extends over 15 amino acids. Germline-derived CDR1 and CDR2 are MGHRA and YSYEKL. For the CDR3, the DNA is TGCGCCAGCAGCCAAGTCACGGGGGGCGGCAATGAGCAGTTCTTC. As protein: CASSQVTGGGNEQFF.